Following are 32 T cell receptor beta chains from one sample sequenced in a study of blood T cell repertoires in COVID-19. Using immunoSEQ multiplex PCR, the repertoire was profiled, and TCRdb retains in-frame clones only, with some absent. The table shows hundreds of thousands of clones, with about 88% occurring only once. Sequencing used PBMCs or T cells enriched from blood (not recorded which). The receptor source for this set is a woman aged 55-70 years in a cohort exposed to, infected with or recovered from COVID-19 (not recorded which).

This rearrangement joins TRBV7-2 to TRBJ2-3, with D unresolved. From germline, CDR1 is SGHTA and CDR2 FQGNSA. The V and J ends lost 5 bases and 2 bases respectively, with 8 bases between them. This CDR3 region has 13 residues. The CDR3 sequence is CASSHRHTDTQYF. CDR3 in DNA: TGTGCCAGCAGCCACAGACACACAGATACGCAGTATTTT.

This clone was picked up one time. The rearrangement joins TRBV6-5 to TRBJ1-4; D is ambiguous. The CDR3 totals 12 residues. Germline V gives CDR1 MNHEY, CDR2 SVGAGI. V was cut by 5 bases and J by 13 bases, with 14 bases left in between. The DNA of the CDR3 is TGTGCCAGCAGTATGGGGAGCCTTGGACTGTTTTTT. This codes for CASSMGSLGLFF.

This clone was detected once. The CDR3, as DNA: TGTGCCACCACCCAGGGACTAGGGGACTACGAGCAGTACTTC. It is translated as CATTQGLGDYEQYF. The chain joins TRBV15 to TRBJ2-7; 8 nucleotides match TRBD2. The trim removed 7 bases at V and 3 bases at J, leaving 8 bases unmatched. Germline V gives CDR1 LNHNV, CDR2 YYDKDF (reference sequence). The CDR3 contains 14 residues.

The chain combines TRBV18 with TRBJ2-1, with 13 bases lining up with TRBD2. J gave up 1 base and V 8 bases, and 2 bases lay outside the gene matches. Germline values: CDR1 KGHSH, CDR2 LQKENI. The CDR3 has 15 residues. Here the CDR3 reads CASQGLAGSYNEQFF. The CDR3 DNA reads as TGTGCCAGCCAGGGACTAGCGGGATCCTACAATGAGCAGTTCTTC.

V is TRBV10-3 and J is TRBJ1-1, with 7 bases identical to TRBD1. V was clipped by 2 bases and J by 6 bases; unmatched bases: 3. The V gene's germline CDR1 is ENHRY and CDR2 SYGVKD. The CDR3 extends over 13 amino acids. CDR3 nucleotide sequence: TGTGCCATCAGTGAGCCCGACAGGGCTGAAGCTTTCTTT. Amino acids: CAISEPDRAEAFF.

For this clone: This same CDR3 is encoded by further DNA sequences in the sample. The rearrangement uses TRBV7-3 and TRBJ2-5; 9 nucleotides match TRBD1. Germline values: CDR1 SGHTA, CDR2 FQGTGA. The CDR3 is 14 residues long. Trimming removed 5 bases from V and 4 bases from J; junction bases left unmatched: 5. The CDR3 DNA follows: TGTGCCAGCAGCCAGACAGGGGGAAGAGAGACCCAGTACTTC. Its translation: CASSQTGGRETQYF.

The rearrangement links TRBV28 to TRBJ1-2; the D is unclear. The CDR3 has 12 residues. Looked up from germline, CDR1 is MDHEN and CDR2 is SYDVKM. Trimming stripped 6 bases from V and 8 bases from J, with 13 bases between. The CDR3 DNA is TGTGCCAGCAGCCGATCGAGTCTCGGCTACACCTTC. This translates into CASSRSSLGYTF.

This rearrangement joins TRBV4-2 to TRBJ1-5; D gene ambiguous. CDR1 is LGHNA and CDR2 is YNFKEQ in the germline V gene. V gave up 1 base and J gave up 4 bases, with 5 bases separating them. The length of the CDR3 is 13 residues. The CDR3 DNA follows: TGTGCCAGCAGCCAAGGGCTTAATCAGCCCCAGCATTTT. It encodes CASSQGLNQPQHF.

The J gene is TRBJ2-1, the V gene TRBV27; 7 bases match TRBD2. The CDR3 covers 13 residues. CDR1 is MNHEY, CDR2 SMNVEV, per germline (reference sequence). V lost 8 bases to trimming and J lost 10 bases; unmatched junction nucleotides: 11. CDR3: CASGRTRGGEQFF. The CDR3 bases are TGTGCCAGCGGCCGGACTAGGGGAGGGGAGCAGTTCTTC.

The chain couples TRBV25-1 to TRBJ2-2; D is perhaps TRBD2 (7 bases). CDR1 is MGHDK, CDR2 SYGVNS, per germline. CDR3 length: 17 residues. The germline V and J ends were trimmed by 0 bases and 1 base, with 12 bases remaining between them. The chain's CDR3 is CASSEYKGGMNTGELFF. CDR3 nucleotides: TGTGCCAGCAGTGAATATAAGGGGGGGATGAACACCGGGGAGCTGTTTTTT.

The chain carries TRBV11-1 and TRBJ1-3; no clear D. V was clipped by 3 bases and J by 0 bases, with 9 bases between them. Germline V lookup: CDR1 SGHAT, CDR2 FQDESV (reference sequence). There are 15 residues in the CDR3. The CDR3 DNA reads TGTGCCAGCAGCTTGTTGCGGGGCTCTGGAAACACCATATATTTT. This translates into CASSLLRGSGNTIYF.

The chain links TRBV28 to TRBJ1-4; 7 bases match TRBD1. The CDR3 has 17 residues. The J segment lost 1 base and the V segment lost 6 bases, leaving 11 bases of the junction unmatched. CDR1 is MDHEN, CDR2 SYDVKM, per germline. CDR3 sequence (DNA): TGTGCCAGCAGCCTTAAGACAGGGCTAGGAACTAATGAAAAACTGTTTTTT. Its translation is CASSLKTGLGTNEKLFF.

The chain joins TRBV4-3 to TRBJ2-7, with no clear D. V gave up 1 base and J gave up 5 bases, with 12 bases separating them. This CDR3 contains 14 residues. Germline values: CDR1 LGHNA, CDR2 YSLEER. In DNA form, the CDR3 reads TGCGCCAGCAGCCAAGTCGAAATGAGCAACGAGCAGTACTTC. Amino acids: CASSQVEMSNEQYF.

This clone was seen once. The genes are TRBV3-1 (or the pseudogene TRBV3-2) and TRBJ1-6; 8 bases line up with TRBD1. CDR3 length: 16 amino acids. Germline V lookup: CDR1 LGHDT, CDR2 YNNKEL (reference sequence). The V and J ends lost 0 bases and 10 bases, in that order; junction bases with no gene match: 8. This chain's CDR3 is CASSQDLQGALSPLHF. CDR3 bases: TGTGCCAGCAGCCAAGATCTTCAGGGGGCCCTATCACCCCTCCACTTT.

This chain connects TRBV7-9 to TRBJ2-1; weak D call: TRBD1 (5 bases). Per germline, CDR1 SEHNR and CDR2 FQNEAQ (reference sequence). The CDR3 is made up of 15 amino acids. Trimming cost V 5 bases and J 0 bases, with 11 bases left between them. CDR3 coding DNA: TGTGCCAGCAGCGGGGCCGACCTCTCCTACAATGAGCAGTTCTTC. This codes for CASSGADLSYNEQFF.

The chain recombines TRBV5-1 with TRBJ2-3; D might be TRBD2 (6 bases). The CDR3 is made up of 15 amino acids. V was clipped by 4 bases and J by 4 bases, with 16 bases between them. The V gene's germline CDR1 is SGHRS and CDR2 YFSETQ. DNA of the CDR3: TGCGCCAGCAGCCGAACGACTAGTATGTCAGATACGCAGTATTTT. This gives the protein CASSRTTSMSDTQYF.

The chain uses TRBV2 and TRBJ1-5; possibly TRBD1 for D (6 bases). This CDR3 is 14 amino acids long. From germline, CDR1 is SNHLY and CDR2 FYNNEI. V was cut by 6 bases and J by 4 bases, with 13 bases left in between. CDR3 bases: TGTGCCAGCAGCGCCGCCAGGGGTAATCAGCCCCAGCATTTT. Its translation is CASSAARGNQPQHF.

The chain recombines TRBV5-4 with TRBJ1-3; D ambiguous. V gave up 2 bases and J gave up 0 bases, with 15 bases separating them. Germline CDR1 is SGHNT and CDR2 is YYREEE (reference sequence). CDR3 length equals 17 residues. The CDR3 bases are TGTGCCAGCAGCTTTTTTGGGAGCCTAATCTCTGGAAACACCATATATTTT. It codes for CASSFFGSLISGNTIYF.

The chain uses TRBV11-2 and TRBJ2-1; D remains ambiguous. Per germline, CDR1 SGHAT and CDR2 FQNNGV. V was cut by 5 bases and J by 2 bases, with 10 bases left in between. The CDR3 length is 14 residues. Here the CDR3 reads CASSLEAAYNEQFF. The CDR3 DNA reads TGTGCCAGCAGCCTCGAGGCGGCCTACAATGAGCAGTTCTTC.

V and J are TRBV4-1 and TRBJ2-7; TRBD2 matches 10 bases. Germline V gene lookup returns CDR1 MGHRA and CDR2 YSYEKL. This CDR3 has 15 amino acids. Trimming removed 4 bases from V and 1 base from J; junction bases left unmatched: 4. Here the CDR3 reads CASSRTSGLSYEQYF. The CDR3 nucleotides are TGCGCCAGCAGCCGGACTAGCGGCCTTTCCTACGAGCAGTACTTC.

The genes are TRBV25-1 and TRBJ1-4; D gene uncertain. Per the germline V gene, CDR1 is MGHDK and CDR2 is SYGVNS. Between the trimmed V and J ends, which lost 2 bases and 8 bases, there was a span of 3 bases. The CDR3 is made up of 11 amino acids. The CDR3 nucleotides are TGTGCCAGCAGTGAACTGGAAAAACTGTTTTTT. Encoded protein: CASSELEKLFF. The whole variable domain, filled in from reference TRBV25-1 and TRBJ1-4, reads EADIYQTPRYLVIGTGKKITLECSQTMGHDKMYWYQQDPGMELHLIHYSYGVNSTEKGDLSSESTVSRIRTEHFPLTLESARPSHTSQYLCASSELEKLFFGSGTQLSVL.

The chain employs TRBV7-2 and TRBJ2-7; D perhaps matches TRBD2 (6 bases). CDR3 length equals 16 residues. In germline, CDR1 is SGHTA, CDR2 FQGNSA. The V end lost 5 bases, the J end lost 5 bases, and 22 bases lay between the germline ends. CDR3 DNA: TGTGCCAGCAGCCCAAACCACACTAGCATGAGTGACGAGCAGTACTTC. Its translation: CASSPNHTSMSDEQYF.

Turning to this clone: The junction differs from germline at one of its ends, possibly a read error. V gene TRBV7-3 combines with J gene TRBJ2-7; 7 positions agree with TRBD2. The CDR3 spans 14 residues. Looked up from germline, CDR1 is SGHTA and CDR2 is FQGTGA. Written as DNA, the CDR3 is TGTGCCAGCAGCCGGACTAGTGACTCCAACGAGCAGTACTTC. Translating gives CASSRTSDSNEQYF.

The J gene is TRBJ1-5, the V gene TRBV3-1 (or the pseudogene TRBV3-2), with D possibly matching TRBD1 (5 bases). In germline, CDR1 is LGHDT, CDR2 YNNKEL (reference sequence). V lost 4 bases and J 0 bases, leaving 7 bases between the germline ends. CDR3 length equals 14 residues. In nucleotides, the CDR3 is TGTGCCAGCAGCCGCAGGGATAGCAATCAGCCCCAGCATTTT. Translation gives CASSRRDSNQPQHF.

The V call is TRBV5-3, the J call TRBJ1-2; no clear D. TRBV5-3 is an open reading frame whose function is uncertain. The CDR3 spans 9 residues. Trimming removed 7 bases at V and 5 bases at J, with 3 bases between. CDR3 loop: CARSYGYTF. The CDR3 region has the DNA TGTGCCAGATCGTATGGCTACACCTTC.

The V and J genes are TRBV5-1 and TRBJ2-5; perhaps TRBD2 as D (5 bases). V shed 0 bases and J shed 1 base, with 7 bases lying between them. This CDR3 has 14 amino acids. From germline, CDR1 is SGHRS and CDR2 YFSETQ. Here the CDR3 reads CASSLGLLQETQYF. CDR3 sequence (DNA): TGCGCCAGCAGCTTGGGACTACTCCAAGAGACCCAGTACTTC.

The table lists this clone with a count of one. The chain uses TRBV19 and TRBJ2-1; the match to TRBD2 covers 12 bases. Germline V gene lookup returns CDR1 LNHDA and CDR2 SQIVND (reference sequence). The ends lost 6 bases at V and 7 bases at J; junction bases unmatched: 10. The CDR3 is 16 residues long. The chain's CDR3 is CASRKEASGRGNEQFF. For the CDR3, the DNA is TGTGCCAGTAGAAAGGAGGCTAGCGGGAGGGGAAATGAGCAGTTCTTC.

The rearrangement links TRBV28 to TRBJ1-5, with D possibly matching TRBD1 (5 bases). V was shortened by 5 bases and J by 5 bases, with 16 bases between the two germline ends. Germline V gene sequence: CDR1 MDHEN, CDR2 SYDVKM. There are 15 residues in the CDR3. The CDR3 nucleotides are TGTGCCAGCAGTCCAATTCGGGGGGGGGATCAGCCCCAGCATTTT. This sequence encodes CASSPIRGGDQPQHF.

The chain links TRBV11-2 to TRBJ2-2, with a tentative D call TRBD2 (6 bases). CDR1 SGHAT and CDR2 FQNNGV come from the germline V gene. V lost 7 bases, J lost 1 base, and 13 bases lay in between. This CDR3 is 15 amino acids long. The CDR3 loop reads CASTRGSGNTGELFF. The CDR3, as DNA: TGTGCCAGCACCCGAGGTAGCGGGAACACCGGGGAGCTGTTTTTT.

The V and J genes are TRBV12-3 or TRBV12-4 and TRBJ1-2, with TRBD1 matching over 7 bases. Trimming cost V 7 bases and J 4 bases; bases outside gene matches: 3. The CDR3 length is 12 residues. The chain's CDR3 is CASKGASYGYTF. In nucleotides, the CDR3 is TGTGCCAGCAAGGGGGCCTCCTATGGCTACACCTTC.

The gene calls are TRBV10-1 and TRBJ2-1; TRBD2 aligns across 7 bases. CDR1 is WNHNN, CDR2 SYGVQD, per germline (reference sequence). V shed 4 bases and J 0 bases; nucleotides not matched to a gene: 0. The CDR3 is 14 residues long. The CDR3 coding sequence is TGCGCCAGCAGTGGGGGGGGCTCCTACAATGAGCAGTTCTTC. This translates into CASSGGGSYNEQFF.

The rearrangement joins TRBV19 to TRBJ1-1, with 8 bases identical to TRBD1. This CDR3 contains 15 residues. CDR1 is LNHDA and CDR2 is SQIVND in the germline V gene (reference sequence). The ends lost 6 bases at V and 3 bases at J; junction bases unmatched: 9. CDR3 region: CASSPGGTGHTEAFF. CDR3 nucleotides: TGTGCCAGTAGCCCTGGAGGGACAGGCCACACTGAAGCTTTCTTT.